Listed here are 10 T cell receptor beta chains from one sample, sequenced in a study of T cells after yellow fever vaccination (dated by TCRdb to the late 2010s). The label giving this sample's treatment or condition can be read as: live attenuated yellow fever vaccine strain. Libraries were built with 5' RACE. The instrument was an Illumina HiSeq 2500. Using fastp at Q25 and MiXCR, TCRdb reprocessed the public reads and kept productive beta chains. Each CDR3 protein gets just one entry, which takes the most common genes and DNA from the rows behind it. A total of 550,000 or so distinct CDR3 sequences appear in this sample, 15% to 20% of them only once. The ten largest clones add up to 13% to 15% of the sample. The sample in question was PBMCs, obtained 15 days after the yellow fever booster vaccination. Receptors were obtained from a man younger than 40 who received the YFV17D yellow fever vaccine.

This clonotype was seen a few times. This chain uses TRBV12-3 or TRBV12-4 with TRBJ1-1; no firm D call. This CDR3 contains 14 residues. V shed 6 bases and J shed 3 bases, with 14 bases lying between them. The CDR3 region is CASREVGWDTEAFF. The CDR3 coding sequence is TGTGCCAGCAGGGAGGTTGGATGGGACACTGAAGCTTTCTTT.

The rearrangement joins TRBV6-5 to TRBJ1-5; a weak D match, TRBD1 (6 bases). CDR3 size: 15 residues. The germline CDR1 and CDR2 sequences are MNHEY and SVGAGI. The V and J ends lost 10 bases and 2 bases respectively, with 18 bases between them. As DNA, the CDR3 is TGTGCCACAGTTCCTGGGGGGGCCGGCAATCAGCCCCAGCATTTT. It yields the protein CATVPGGAGNQPQHF.

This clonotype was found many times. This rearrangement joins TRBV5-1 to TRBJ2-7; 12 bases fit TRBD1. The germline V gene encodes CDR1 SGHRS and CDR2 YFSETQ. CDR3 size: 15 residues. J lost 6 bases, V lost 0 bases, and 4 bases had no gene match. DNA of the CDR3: TGCGCCAGCAGCTTGGTGGGACAGGGGGCTGTCGAGCAGTACTTC. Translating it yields CASSLVGQGAVEQYF.

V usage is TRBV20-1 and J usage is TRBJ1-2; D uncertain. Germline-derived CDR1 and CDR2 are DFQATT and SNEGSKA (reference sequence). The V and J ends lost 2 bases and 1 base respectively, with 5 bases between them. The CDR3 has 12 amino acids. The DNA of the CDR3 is TGCAGTGCTAGAACCAATAACTATGGCTACACCTTC. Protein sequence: CSARTNNYGYTF.

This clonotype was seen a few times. DNA for the CDR3: TGCAGCGTTGGGGCAGCCTACACCGGGGAGCTGTTTTTT. Its translation: CSVGAAYTGELFF. This chain joins TRBV29-1 and TRBJ2-2; D gene uncertain. This CDR3 region has 13 residues. Germline loops: CDR1 SQVTM, CDR2 ANQGSEA. V lost 4 bases, J lost 3 bases, and 9 bases lay in between.

For the CDR3, the DNA is TGTGCCAGCAGTTTAGGTTCGCTCAATGAGCAGTTCTTC. Amino acids: CASSLGSLNEQFF. The chain couples TRBV12-3 or TRBV12-4 to TRBJ2-1; D ambiguous. V was clipped by 1 base and J by 6 bases, with 7 bases between them. The CDR3 totals 13 residues.

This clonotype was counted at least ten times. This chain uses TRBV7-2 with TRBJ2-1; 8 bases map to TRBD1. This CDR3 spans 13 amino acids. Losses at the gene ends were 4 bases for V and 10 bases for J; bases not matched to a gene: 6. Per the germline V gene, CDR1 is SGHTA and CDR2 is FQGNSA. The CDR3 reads CASSSGQGREQFF. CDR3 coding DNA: TGTGCCAGCAGCTCCGGACAGGGTCGGGAGCAGTTCTTC.

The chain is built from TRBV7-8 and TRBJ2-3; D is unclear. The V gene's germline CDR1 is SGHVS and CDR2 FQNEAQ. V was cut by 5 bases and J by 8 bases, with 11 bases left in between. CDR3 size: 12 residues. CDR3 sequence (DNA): TGTGCCAGCAGCCCCTCTCCCCCTACGCAGTATTTT. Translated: CASSPSPPTQYF. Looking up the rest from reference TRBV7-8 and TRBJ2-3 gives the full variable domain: GAGVSQSPRYKVAKRGQDVALRCDPISGHVSLFWYQQALGQGPEFLTYFQNEAQLDKSGLPSDRFFAERPEGSVSTLKIQRTQQEDSAVYLCASSPSPPTQYFGPGTRLTVL.

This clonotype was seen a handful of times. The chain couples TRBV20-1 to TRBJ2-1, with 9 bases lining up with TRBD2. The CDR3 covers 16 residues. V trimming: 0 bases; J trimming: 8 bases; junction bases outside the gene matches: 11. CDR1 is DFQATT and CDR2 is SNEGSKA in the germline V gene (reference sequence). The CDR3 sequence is CSARDLEGLASDEQFF. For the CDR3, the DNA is TGCAGTGCTAGAGATTTGGAGGGACTAGCCTCGGATGAGCAGTTCTTC.

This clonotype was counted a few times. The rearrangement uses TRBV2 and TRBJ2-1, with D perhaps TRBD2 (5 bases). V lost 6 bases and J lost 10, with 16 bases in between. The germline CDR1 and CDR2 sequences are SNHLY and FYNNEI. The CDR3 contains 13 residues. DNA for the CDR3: TGTGCCAGCAGCCAAGGACTTTCAAAGGAGCAGTTCTTC. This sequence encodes CASSQGLSKEQFF.